Listed below are T cell receptor beta chains from one sample, sequenced in a study of cytomegalovirus exposure and HLA in healthy donors. Using immunoSEQ multiplex PCR, the repertoire was profiled, and TCRdb retains in-frame clones only, with some absent. The sample comprises about 190,000 clones, 84% of which are singletons, and roughly 2.6% rests with the top ten. Specimen: PBMCs. Every receptor here comes from a woman aged 50 to 60 in good health and CMV-seropositive. The CDR3 runs from the conserved cysteine through the conserved F or W. A D gene is named only where the DNA matches it firmly. Some rows have no size entry. The others give once, few or many, or a class for an expanded clone.

clone_size	d_call	v_call	j_call	cdr3_nt	cdr3_aa
.	TRBD2	TRBV6-5	TRBJ2-1	TGTGCCAGCAGTTACTCTAGCGGGGGAGCCAATGAGCAGTTCTTC	CASSYSSGGANEQFF
.	TRBD1	TRBV5-8	TRBJ1-4	TGTGCCAGCGTAAACAGGGGGTCAACTAATGAAAAACTGTTTTTT	CASVNRGSTNEKLFF
.	.	TRBV19	TRBJ2-1	TGTGCCAGTAGTAGGGGACTTGAAGGGAATGAGCAGTTCTTC	CASSRGLEGNEQFF
.	TRBD2	TRBV29-1	TRBJ2-1	TGCAGCGTTCAAGCTAGCGGGGGCCATGAGCAGTTCTTC	CSVQASGGHEQFF
once	TRBD2	TRBV9	TRBJ2-7	TGTGCCAGCAGCGTAGAGGGAAGCGGGGCCTCCTACGAGCAGTACTTC	CASSVEGSGASYEQYF
.	TRBD1	TRBV29-1	TRBJ1-1	TGCAGCGTTGATCAAACAGGGGGCGGCACTGAAGCTTTCTTT	CSVDQTGGGTEAFF
.	TRBD1	TRBV5-1	TRBJ2-1	TGCGCCAGCAGCTTTACAGGGGAGAGCTCCTACAATGAGCAGTTCTTC	CASSFTGESSYNEQFF
once	.	TRBV25-1	TRBJ2-7	TGTGCCAGCAGTGAGTACAGGGCGTACGAGCAGTACTTC	CASSEYRAYEQYF
.	TRBD2	TRBV19	TRBJ2-5	TGTGCCAGTAGTATAGCCCTGGGAGGGCAAGAGACCCAGTACTTC	CASSIALGGQETQYF
few	.	TRBV6-1	TRBJ1-1	TGTGCCAGCAGCTCGTCCCGTGAAGCTTTCTTT	CASSSSREAFF
.	TRBD1	TRBV27	TRBJ1-2	TGTGCCAGCAGCCGACAGGGACGAGGGGGCTACACCTTC	CASSRQGRGGYTF
.	TRBD2	TRBV5-1	TRBJ2-2	TGCGCCAGCAGCTTTATAGCGGGGGGGCCGACCGGGGAGCTGTTTTTT	CASSFIAGGPTGELFF
once	.	TRBV7-9	TRBJ2-1	TGTGCCAGCAGCCACTCCTACAATGAGCAGTTCTTC	CASSHSYNEQFF
once	.	TRBV6-1	TRBJ1-6	TGTGCCAGCAGTGGACCGGGGGGGTATAATTCACCCCTCCACTTT	CASSGPGGYNSPLHF
.	TRBD1	TRBV6-5	TRBJ2-5	TGTGCCAGCAGTTACGGGACAGGCGCGGAGACCCAGTACTTC	CASSYGTGAETQYF
.	TRBD2	TRBV11-2	TRBJ2-5	TGTGCCAGCAGCTCCGGACTAGCGGGGCGGGAGACCCAGTACTTC	CASSSGLAGRETQYF
few	.	TRBV14	TRBJ1-1	TGTGCCAGCAGCCAAGATTTTGTCGGTAAAGCTTTCTTT	CASSQDFVGKAFF